Listed here are 30 T cell receptor beta chains from one sample, sequenced in a study of T cells in Graves' hyperthyroidism and ophthalmopathy. Amplification yielded TCR beta CDR3 regions, with RNA transcripts as the source. HTBI primers were employed in a first-round RT-PCR of the TCR CDR3. From the multiplex PCR reads, TCRdb called clonotypes with MiXCR, one entry per CDR3 protein. This table has about 570,000 distinct CDR3 sequences, just over 45% appearing once. Sequencing was done on a sample of peripheral blood or thyroid tissue (not recorded which). All receptors come from an adult woman with Graves' disease, either hyperthyroidism or ophthalmopathy (not recorded which).

The chain couples TRBV6-5 to TRBJ2-3, with 11 bases that match TRBD2. Unmatched junction bases numbered 12, after V lost 7 bases and J lost 0 bases. The CDR3 contains 18 residues. Germline V gene sequence: CDR1 MNHEY, CDR2 SVGAGI. The CDR3 here is CASNPGTSGVSSTDTQYF. CDR3 nucleotides: TGTGCCAGCAACCCGGGGACTAGCGGAGTGTCTAGCACAGATACGCAGTATTTT.

The sample holds many counts of this clonotype. V is TRBV9 and J is TRBJ1-6; the D gene is possibly TRBD1 (5 bases). The CDR3 runs 12 residues. In germline, CDR1 is SGDLS, CDR2 YYNGEE. The V end lost 3 bases, the J end lost 9 bases, and 7 bases lay between the germline ends. DNA for the CDR3: TGTGCCAGCAGCGCAGGGAGTTCACCCCTCCACTTT. It encodes CASSAGSSPLHF.

The V gene is TRBV29-1, the J gene TRBJ2-7; D gene ambiguous. Germline CDR1 is SQVTM and CDR2 is ANQGSEA. Trimming removed 6 bases at V and 2 bases at J, with 14 bases between. The CDR3 is 13 amino acids. This CDR3 is CSVDIVGTYEQYF. The CDR3 region has the DNA TGCAGCGTCGACATTGTGGGGACCTACGAGCAGTACTTC.

This clonotype was recorded at least ten times. This chain joins TRBV9 and TRBJ1-2, with D perhaps TRBD1 (5 bases). The CDR3 is made up of 14 amino acids. CDR1 is SGDLS and CDR2 is YYNGEE in the germline V gene. Deletions cut 0 bases from V and 7 bases from J, with 13 bases between. Written as DNA, the CDR3 is TGTGCCAGCAGCGTAGAGGGACTGGCCCGTGGCTACACCTTC. The encoded protein is CASSVEGLARGYTF.

CDR3 residues: CSVAGTSLYEQYF. CDR3 DNA sequence: TGCAGCGTTGCCGGGACTAGCCTATACGAGCAGTACTTC. The chain recombines TRBV29-1 with TRBJ2-7, with TRBD2 matching 9 bases. The germline V gene encodes CDR1 SQVTM and CDR2 ANQGSEA. CDR3 length equals 13 residues. The junction had 5 bases not matched to a gene; V was cut back by 4 bases and J by 4 bases.

The rearrangement links TRBV12-3 or TRBV12-4 to TRBJ2-7, with 9 nucleotides matching TRBD2. Trimming removed 9 bases from V and 4 bases from J; junction bases left unmatched: 19. The CDR3 runs to 17 residues. CDR3: CASGSRLEREDPYEQYF. The CDR3 DNA reads as TGTGCCAGTGGTTCCCGACTGGAGCGGGAGGACCCTTACGAGCAGTACTTC.

This clonotype showed up many times. V and J are TRBV7-8 and TRBJ2-5; unclear D gene. With 0 bases removed from V and 0 bases from J, the gap between germline ends came to 11 bases. This CDR3 has 16 amino acids. CDR1 and CDR2 (germline): SGHVS, FQNEAQ. CDR3 sequence: CASSLAMIRYQETQYF. The CDR3 nucleotides are TGTGCCAGCAGCTTAGCGATGATCCGGTACCAAGAGACCCAGTACTTC.

The sample holds many counts of this clonotype. The V gene is TRBV5-1, the J gene TRBJ2-7; a weak D match, TRBD2 (6 bases). Trimming left V 4 bases short and J 7 bases short, with 18 bases between. This CDR3 contains 14 residues. Germline CDR1 reads SGHRS; CDR2 reads YFSETQ. The CDR3 region has the DNA TGCGCCAGCAGCCTCCTAGCGCCATCTAGGGAGCAGTACTTC. Protein: CASSLLAPSREQYF. Variable domain in full (rest from reference TRBV5-1 and TRBJ2-7): KAGVTQTPRYLIKTRGQQVTLSCSPISGHRSVSWYQQTPGQGLQFLFEYFSETQRNKGNFPGRFSGRQFSNSRSEMNVSTLELGDSALYLCASSLLAPSREQYFGPGTRLTVT.

Notes on this clonotype: This may be a read error: a much more frequent sequence differs by one nucleotide. The chain carries TRBV9 and TRBJ1-5; a weak D match, TRBD1 (5 bases). In germline, CDR1 is SGDLS, CDR2 YYNGEE. The CDR3 has 13 amino acids. The CDR3 region has the DNA TGTGCCAGCTGCGTAGAAGGGGATCAGCCCCAGCATTTT. Residues: CASCVEGDQPQHF.

This sequence joins TRBV14 and TRBJ2-4; D possibly matches TRBD1 or TRBD2 (5 bases each). The CDR3 sequence is 16 residues long. CDR1 and CDR2 from the germline V gene are SGHDN and FVKESK. Trimming removed 6 bases from V and 8 bases from J, with 23 bases in between. The CDR3 region is CASSSWGRGGRDIQYF. In nucleotides, the CDR3 is TGTGCCAGCAGTTCCTGGGGCAGAGGAGGTCGAGACATTCAGTACTTC.

This clonotype appeared many times. In DNA form, the CDR3 reads TGTGCCAGCAGACCCGTCCCCGGTGGGGGTGAAGCTTTCTTT. This sequence encodes CASRPVPGGGEAFF. The rearrangement joins TRBV5-6 to TRBJ1-1; tentatively, D is TRBD1 (5 bases). V lost 5 bases and J lost 7, with 18 bases in between. Germline V gene data show CDR1 as SGHDT and CDR2 as YYEEEE. The CDR3 is made up of 14 amino acids. Complete variable domain (other parts from reference TRBV5-6 and TRBJ1-1): DAGVTQSPTHLIKTRGQQVTLRCSPKSGHDTVSWYQQALGQGPQFIFQYYEEEERQRGNFPDRFSGHQFPNYSSELNVNALLLGDSALYLCASRPVPGGGEAFFGQGTRLTVV.

V usage is TRBV20-1 and J usage is TRBJ2-7; 9 bases align to TRBD1. The germline gives CDR1 DFQATT, CDR2 SNEGSKA (reference sequence). The CDR3 length is 14 residues. V shed 0 bases, J shed 6 bases, and the junction held 6 bases outside the gene matches. Here the CDR3 reads CSARDPGQGAEQYF. DNA of the CDR3: TGCAGTGCTAGAGATCCGGGACAGGGAGCCGAGCAGTACTTC.

This rearrangement joins TRBV5-6 to TRBJ2-7; 13 bases are shared with TRBD2. Germline-derived CDR1 and CDR2 are SGHDT and YYEEEE. V shed 4 bases and J 1 base; nucleotides not matched to a gene: 8. The CDR3 covers 17 residues. The DNA of the CDR3 is TGTGCCAGCAGCCCGACGGGACTAGCGGGACTATCCTACGAGCAGTACTTC. Translated, it gives CASSPTGLAGLSYEQYF.

J is TRBJ2-7 and V is TRBV7-3; weak D call: TRBD1 (6 bases). Germline V gene sequence: CDR1 SGHTA, CDR2 FQGTGA. Between the trimmed V and J ends, which lost 5 bases and 10 bases, there was a span of 21 bases. This CDR3 has 14 residues. The CDR3 protein is CASSRTVWDETQYF. The DNA of the CDR3 is TGTGCCAGCAGCCGGACAGTATGGGACGAGACACAGTACTTC.

The chain couples TRBV25-1 to TRBJ1-1; weak D call: TRBD1 (5 bases). V gave up 6 bases and J gave up 0 bases, with 14 bases separating them. Germline CDR1 is MGHDK and CDR2 is SYGVNS. This CDR3 comprises 15 residues. CDR3 loop: CASRPEGRMNTEAFF. CDR3 bases: TGTGCCAGCAGGCCAGAGGGACGGATGAACACTGAAGCTTTCTTT.

This clonotype was detected ten times or more. The rearrangement joins TRBV2 to TRBJ2-6; D not certain. The V and J ends lost 8 bases and 0 bases respectively, with 8 bases between them. The CDR3 runs to 14 residues. Germline loops: CDR1 SNHLY, CDR2 FYNNEI. CDR3: CASHRISGANVLTF. CDR3 bases: TGTGCCAGCCACCGTATCTCTGGGGCCAACGTCCTGACTTTC. Together with reference TRBV2 and TRBJ2-6, the CDR3 gives the full variable domain: EPEVTQTPSHQVTQMGQEVILRCVPISNHLYFYWYRQILGQKVEFLVSFYNNEISEKSEIFDDQFSVERPDGSNFTLKIRSTKLEDSAMYFCASHRISGANVLTFGAGSRLTVL.

This clonotype was recorded many times. This chain connects TRBV19 to TRBJ1-5, with unresolved D. Trimming left V 6 bases short and J 6 bases short, with 12 bases between. Germline V gene data show CDR1 as LNHDA and CDR2 as SQIVND (reference sequence). This CDR3 is built from 13 residues. The CDR3 DNA follows: TGTGCCAGTAGCCCGAATGGGTTTCAGCCCCAGCATTTT. Translated, it gives CASSPNGFQPQHF. Full variable domain (rest looked up from reference TRBV19 and TRBJ1-5): DGGITQSPKYLFRKEGQNVTLSCEQNLNHDAMYWYRQDPGQGLRLIYYSQIVNDFQKGDIAEGYSVSREKKESFPLTVTSAQKNPTAFYLCASSPNGFQPQHFGDGTRLSIL.

The chain links TRBV29-1 to TRBJ2-2; D is uncertain. Germline V gives CDR1 SQVTM, CDR2 ANQGSEA. V was cut by 0 bases and J by 5 bases, with 7 bases left in between. This CDR3 spans 13 amino acids. CDR3 in DNA: TGCAGCGTTGAAGACGCTGGGACCGGGGAGCTGTTTTTT. Translating gives CSVEDAGTGELFF.

This clonotype was seen more than once but under ten times. V is TRBV15 and J is TRBJ1-2; D unclear. This CDR3 has 12 amino acids. In germline, CDR1 is LNHNV, CDR2 YYDKDF (reference sequence). The V and J ends lost 1 base and 11 bases respectively, with 11 bases between them. CDR3 amino acids: CATSRVSERYTF. The CDR3 DNA sequence: TGTGCCACCAGCAGAGTATCTGAGAGGTACACCTTC.

The chain recombines TRBV20-1 with TRBJ2-7; 7 bases line up with TRBD1. The CDR3 is 13 residues long. Germline-derived CDR1 and CDR2 are DFQATT and SNEGSKA (reference sequence). V shed 5 bases and J 5 bases; nucleotides not matched to a gene: 9. The CDR3 loop reads CSAQGQVTDEQYF. CDR3 coding DNA: TGCAGTGCTCAAGGACAGGTCACCGACGAGCAGTACTTC.

This clonotype was counted only a few times. The chain recombines TRBV29-1 with TRBJ2-2, with D hard to call. V was clipped by 7 bases and J by 0 bases, with 3 bases between them. This CDR3 has 11 amino acids. Germline V lookup: CDR1 SQVTM, CDR2 ANQGSEA. The chain's CDR3 is CSASNTGELFF. The CDR3 DNA sequence: TGCAGCGCATCGAACACCGGGGAGCTGTTTTTT.

CDR3 amino acids: CASSKEGSYGYTF. CDR3 coding DNA: TGTGCCAGCAGCAAAGAGGGGAGCTATGGCTACACCTTC. The rearrangement joins TRBV7-9 to TRBJ1-2; perhaps TRBD1 as D (5 bases). The CDR3 runs 13 residues. Germline loops: CDR1 SEHNR, CDR2 FQNEAQ (reference sequence). Trimming pared 5 bases from V and 4 bases from J, leaving 11 bases between.

Note on this clonotype: Likely a read error: the CDR3 ends without its conserved phenylalanine or tryptophan. The limits of the CDR3 on the DNA are not certain, so only TCRdb's listed CDR3 is given. The chain recombines TRBV24-1 with TRBJ1-1. The CDR3 contains 8 residues when both ends are counted. Per germline, CDR1 KGHDR and CDR2 SFDVKD. The CDR3 is CATSDFRR.

Worth noting for this clonotype: Being one base from a much bigger clone, this may be a read error. The chain combines TRBV7-2 with TRBJ1-6; TRBD1 is a possible D gene (5 bases). From germline, CDR1 is SGHTA and CDR2 FQGNSA. The CDR3 extends over 15 amino acids. The CDR3 DNA follows: TGCGCCAGCAGCCAAGACGGGGCAGGGAAGGTGCCCCTCCACTTT. Encoded protein: CASSQDGAGKVPLHF.

This clonotype is a singleton in its sample. J is TRBJ2-2 and V is TRBV9; TRBD2 matches 8 bases. The junction had 6 bases not matched to a gene; V was cut back by 3 bases and J by 5 bases. From germline, CDR1 is SGDLS and CDR2 YYNGEE. The CDR3 extends over 15 amino acids. CDR3 loop: CASSEGLVGTGELFF. Here the CDR3 DNA reads TGTGCCAGCAGCGAGGGACTAGTGGGGACCGGGGAGCTGTTTTTT. The entire variable domain, with the rest obtained from reference TRBV9 and TRBJ2-2, is as follows: DSGVTQTPKHLITATGQRVTLRCSPRSGDLSVYWYQQSLDQGLQFLIQYYNGEERAKGNILERFSAQQFPDLHSELNLSSLELGDSALYFCASSEGLVGTGELFFGEGSRLTVL.

Many counts were recorded for this clonotype. The rearrangement uses TRBV10-3 and TRBJ2-5; TRBD2 aligns across 8 bases. The ends lost 5 bases at V and 0 bases at J; junction bases unmatched: 5. CDR1 and CDR2 (germline): ENHRY, SYGVKD. CDR3 size: 15 residues. CDR3 coding DNA: TGTGCCATCAGTTTAAGGACTAGCAACCAAGAGACCCAGTACTTC. Its translation is CAISLRTSNQETQYF.

The table lists this clonotype with many counts. The genes are TRBV4-1 and TRBJ2-7; 8 bases are shared with TRBD2. Losses at the gene ends were 2 bases for V and 3 bases for J; bases not matched to a gene: 12. The CDR3 has 17 residues. Germline loops: CDR1 MGHRA, CDR2 YSYEKL. The CDR3 DNA follows: TGCGCCAGCAGCCAACCCTCCAGCGGGAGTCGCGTCTACGAGCAGTACTTC. This translates into CASSQPSSGSRVYEQYF.

There are many counts of this clonotype. The V call is TRBV5-5, the J call TRBJ2-7; 8 nucleotides match TRBD2. The CDR3 runs to 16 residues. V was pared by 6 bases and J by 3 bases, with 14 bases of the junction left unmatched. Germline CDR1 reads SGHKS; CDR2 reads YYEKEE (reference sequence). The DNA for the CDR3 is TGTGCCAGCATCCAACTTGGTGGCGGGAGGATCTACGAGCAGTACTTC. It specifies CASIQLGGGRIYEQYF.

V and J are TRBV25-1 and TRBJ2-5; D ambiguous. V was shortened by 1 base and J by 4 bases, with 16 bases between the two germline ends. The germline gives CDR1 MGHDK, CDR2 SYGVNS. The CDR3 is 16 residues long. The CDR3 DNA follows: TGTGCCAGCAGTGAATTATGGGCTAGGCGTTCAGAGACCCAGTACTTC. Protein sequence: CASSELWARRSETQYF. The full variable domain, completed using reference TRBV25-1 and TRBJ2-5, is EADIYQTPRYLVIGTGKKITLECSQTMGHDKMYWYQQDPGMELHLIHYSYGVNSTEKGDLSSESTVSRIRTEHFPLTLESARPSHTSQYLCASSELWARRSETQYFGPGTRLLVL.

V usage is TRBV15 and J usage is TRBJ1-5; no clear D gene. Germline values: CDR1 LNHNV, CDR2 YYDKDF (reference sequence). Trimming left V 7 bases short and J 11 bases short, with 24 bases between. The length of the CDR3 is 15 residues. CDR3 DNA: TGTGCCACCACCCGCGCGCAGGACGCCCAAGAGACCCAGCATTTT. Its translation: CATTRAQDAQETQHF. The whole variable domain, remainder taken from reference TRBV15 and TRBJ1-5, is DAMVIQNPRYQVTQFGKPVTLSCSQTLNHNVMYWYQQKSSQAPKLLFHYYDKDFNNEADTPDNFQSRRPNTSFCFLDIRSPGLGDTAMYLCATTRAQDAQETQHFGDGTRLSIL.